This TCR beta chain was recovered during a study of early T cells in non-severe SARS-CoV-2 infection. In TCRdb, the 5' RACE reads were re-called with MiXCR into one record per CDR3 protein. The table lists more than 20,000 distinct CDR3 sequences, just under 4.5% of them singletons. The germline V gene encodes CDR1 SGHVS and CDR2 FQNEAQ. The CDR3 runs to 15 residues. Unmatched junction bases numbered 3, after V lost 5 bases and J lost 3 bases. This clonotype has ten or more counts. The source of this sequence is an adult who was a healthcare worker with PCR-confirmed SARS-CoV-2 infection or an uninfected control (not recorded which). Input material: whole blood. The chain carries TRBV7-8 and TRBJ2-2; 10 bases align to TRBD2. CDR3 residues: CASSPSGSHTGELFF. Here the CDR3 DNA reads TGTGCCAGCAGCCCTAGCGGGAGCCACACCGGGGAGCTGTTTTTT.